This TCR beta chain appears in the sequencing data of a study of blood T cells in healthy people across ages. Looking at the study overall: Per two T cells, template switching captured roughly one barcoded beta molecule.

The CDR3 covers 15 residues. Germline V gene data show CDR1 as MNHNY and CDR2 as SVGAGI (reference sequence). For the second PCR, which ran for roughly 6 to 12 cycles, a sample-barcoded 5' primer and a J-beta primer mix were used. Via MiXCR, TCRdb re-called the 5' RACE reads, giving one row per CDR3 protein. The sample contains some 900,000 distinct CDR3 sequences, around 49% of which appear only once. This clonotype was detected only once. Its matching antigen is unknown. Given a much more abundant clone one base away, this may be a read error. Study-wide findings and caveats: Considered underestimates were the diversity estimates obtained from one million T cells. Measured against age, TCR beta diversity per million T cells decreased in a roughly linear manner. Naive T cell percentage by flow cytometry tracked strongly with beta diversity.

The chain carries TRBV6-6 and TRBJ1-2; 11 nucleotides agree with TRBD1. The sample was blood. The TCR was taken from a man aged 25-40 years in good health. The DNA of the CDR3 is TGTGCCTGCAGCCCGGACAGGGGGCCTAACTATGGCTACACCTTC. Translation: CACSPDRGPNYGYTF.